A selection of T cell receptor beta chains follows, all from one sample in a study of high-grade serous ovarian cancer treatment subgroups. Sequencing was performed with immunoSEQ multiplex PCR; in TCRdb, only in-frame clones are kept and a portion is missing. The data show 35,000 to 45,000 clones, with 79% seen just once and about 3% held by the top ten. The sequencing sample was made of tumor tissue. Receptors were obtained from a human donor with high-grade serous ovarian cancer. Both conserved end residues are part of each CDR3. Each record gives: V gene, CDR3 protein.

TRBV6-5 CASSLRLAGSNEQFF
TRBV12-5 CASGPMGLEAEEQFF
TRBV15 CATSRGSLAGLPYEQYF
TRBV7-3 CASSLGPHPYEQYF
TRBV14 CASSQDLGGKGLAGDEQYF
TRBV7-3 CASSLDSNTEAFF
TRBV4-3 CASSQMTGRTDTQYF
TRBV25-1 CASRPRESSIYADTQYF
TRBV5-1 CASSLMLAKNIQYF
TRBV7-2 CASSFGGNRDREDEKLFF
TRBV7-3 CASSLPTSGSTDTQYF
TRBV7-6 CASSSFSGSAYEQYF
TRBV18 CASSLTASYEQYF
TRBV9 CASSPSGGINQPQHF